The T cell receptor (beta chain) described here comes from a study of blood T cells in healthy people across ages. Study observations and caveats: Strongly correlated with naive T cell percentage was TCR beta diversity. PBMCs went unsorted, and a conclusive naive versus antigen-experienced comparison was therefore prevented.

It was with a sample-barcoded 5' primer and a J-beta primer mix that a second PCR of about 6 to 12 cycles was run. TCRdb passed the 5' RACE reads through MiXCR, listing each CDR3 protein once. The sample carries hundreds of thousands of distinct CDR3 sequences, 40% to 50% recorded once. From germline, CDR1 is SGHRS and CDR2 YFSETQ. CDR3 length: 15 residues. V gave up 4 bases and J gave up 2 bases; unmatched junction bases: 6. Notes on this clonotype: Its antigen remains unidentified.

Sequencing was done on a sample of blood. The receptor comes from an elderly man in good health. This chain uses TRBV5-1 with TRBJ1-2, with TRBD1 identical over 9 bases. The chain's CDR3 is CASSIGTGRNYGYTF. The CDR3 DNA follows: TGCGCCAGCAGCATAGGGACAGGGAGGAACTATGGCTACACCTTC.